These 15 T cell receptor beta chains came from one sample sequenced in a study of blood T cell repertoires in COVID-19 (dated by TCRdb to about 2020). To prepare the library, the immunoSEQ multiplex PCR assay was applied. This is the immuneACCESS table as TCRdb keeps it, with only in-frame sequences that have V and J called. A part of the clones is gone; compared with another copy, unresolved V genes explain less than half, and the rest is unexplained. Present in this sample are roughly 250,000 clones, 85% to 90% of which were seen just once. Of the sample, under 3% is held by the ten largest clones. The sequenced sample was PBMCs or T cells enriched from blood (not recorded which). Receptors were obtained from a woman between 18 and 29 years old who had recovered from COVID-19.

The chain carries TRBV6-5 and TRBJ2-5, with a possible D match to TRBD2 (5 bases). Looked up from germline, CDR1 is MNHEY and CDR2 is SVGAGI. The CDR3 consists of 11 residues. Deletions cut 6 bases from V and 8 bases from J, with 10 bases between. CDR3 protein: CASRTGITQYF. CDR3 nucleotide sequence: TGTGCCAGCAGAACCGGGATTACCCAGTACTTC.

The chain has TRBV19 and TRBJ2-7, with TRBD1 matching over 7 bases. The CDR3 runs to 15 residues. The germline V gene has CDR1 LNHDA and CDR2 SQIVND (reference sequence). Trimming took 5 bases from V and 1 from J; bases not matched to a gene: 8. Written as DNA, the CDR3 is TGTGCCAGTAGTGGGAACCAGGGACAGTCCTACGAGCAGTACTTC. It encodes CASSGNQGQSYEQYF.

The chain links TRBV4-1 to TRBJ1-6; TRBD1 matches 9 bases. This CDR3 is built from 17 residues. Germline CDR1 MGHRA, CDR2 YSYEKL. The trim removed 5 bases at V and 2 bases at J, leaving 7 bases unmatched. The CDR3 DNA follows: TGCGCCAGCAGCGGACGGACAGGGGATCCCTATAATTCACCCCTCCACTTT. Translation: CASSGRTGDPYNSPLHF.

The count of this clone is one. The chain joins TRBV10-3 to TRBJ1-5; possibly TRBD1 for D (5 bases). CDR1 ENHRY and CDR2 SYGVKD come from the germline V gene. V shed 11 bases and J shed 2 bases, with 16 bases lying between them. This CDR3 comprises 14 residues. The CDR3, as DNA: TGTGCCGCATCCGCCGCGGGGGGCAATCAGCCCCAGCATTTT. This codes for CAASAAGGNQPQHF.

V and J are TRBV9 and TRBJ2-1; 8 bases align to TRBD2. Trimming cost V 4 bases and J 7 bases; bases outside gene matches: 16. CDR3 length: 17 amino acids. Germline V lookup: CDR1 SGDLS, CDR2 YYNGEE. CDR3 in amino acids: CASSPTPFGGAGNEQFF. DNA of the CDR3: TGTGCCAGCAGCCCAACACCCTTCGGGGGGGCGGGAAATGAGCAGTTCTTC.

This chain links TRBV12-3 or TRBV12-4 with TRBJ2-3; unclear D gene. V lost 7 bases, J lost 7 bases, and 9 bases lay in between. The CDR3 has 11 residues. The CDR3 is CASMAANTQYF. In DNA form, the CDR3 reads TGTGCCAGCATGGCGGCCAATACGCAGTATTTT.

DNA of the CDR3: TGCGCCAGCAGTGAGAGCGAGGGCTCCTACGAGCAGTACTTC. This encodes CASSESEGSYEQYF. The J gene is TRBJ2-7, the V gene TRBV10-2, with D maybe TRBD2 (5 bases). Trimming took 2 bases from V and 0 from J, leaving 8 bases between them. The CDR3 length is 14 residues. Germline CDR1 is WSHSY and CDR2 is SAAADI.

The J gene is TRBJ1-4, the V gene TRBV28; tentative D call: TRBD1 (6 bases). The CDR3 length is 12 residues. Per the germline V gene, CDR1 is MDHEN and CDR2 is SYDVKM. Trimming shortened V by 11 bases and J by 7 bases, and 14 bases separated the two germline ends. DNA for the CDR3: TGTGCCTCACAGGGAATAGGTGAAAAACTGTTTTTT. It translates to CASQGIGEKLFF.

The chain is built from TRBV7-6 and TRBJ1-4; a possible D gene is TRBD1 (5 bases). V was clipped by 3 bases and J by 8 bases, with 13 bases between them. The length of the CDR3 is 14 residues. Germline CDR1 is SGHVS and CDR2 is FNYEAQ. The CDR3 DNA reads as TGTGCCAGCAGCTTCGGAACAGGTTACGAAAAACTGTTTTTT. Translated, it gives CASSFGTGYEKLFF.

The chain joins TRBV5-4 to TRBJ1-6, with TRBD1 identical over 7 bases. From germline, CDR1 is SGHNT and CDR2 YYREEE (reference sequence). The CDR3 length is 18 residues. Trimming cost V 0 bases and J 4 bases; bases outside gene matches: 10. CDR3 in amino acids: CASSLADSGGTYNSPLHF. The DNA of the CDR3 is TGTGCCAGCAGCTTGGCCGATTCAGGGGGAACTTATAATTCACCCCTCCACTTT.

This clone is a singleton in its sample. The chain employs TRBV4-2 and TRBJ1-5, with no clear D. The CDR3 consists of 13 residues. V was shortened by 0 bases and J by 8 bases, with 8 bases between the two germline ends. CDR1 is LGHNA and CDR2 is YNFKEQ in the germline V gene. Here the CDR3 reads CASSQEHGEPQHF. CDR3 sequence (DNA): TGTGCCAGCAGCCAAGAGCACGGTGAGCCCCAGCATTTT.

This sequence joins TRBV10-3 and TRBJ2-3, with 8 bases that match TRBD1. V shed 1 base and J 9 bases; nucleotides not matched to a gene: 12. The CDR3 extends over 16 amino acids. Per the germline V gene, CDR1 is ENHRY and CDR2 is SYGVKD. CDR3 residues: CAISEWAGGATRTQYF. CDR3 in DNA: TGTGCCATCAGTGAGTGGGCAGGGGGCGCAACTCGGACGCAGTATTTT.

The chain links TRBV10-1 to TRBJ2-1; 9 bases are shared with TRBD1. Unmatched junction bases numbered 9, after V lost 6 bases and J lost 6 bases. CDR3 length equals 15 residues. Germline CDR1 is WNHNN and CDR2 is SYGVQD (reference sequence). CDR3 DNA sequence: TGCGCCAGCAGGCCCGGGACAGGGCATAGCAATGAGCAGTTCTTC. Amino acids: CASRPGTGHSNEQFF.

J is TRBJ1-2 and V is TRBV10-2; D possibly corresponds to TRBD1 (5 bases). The CDR3 runs to 13 residues. CDR1 and CDR2 from the germline V gene are WSHSY and SAAADI. The ends were cut back, 6 bases at V and 0 bases at J, with 8 bases in the middle. The CDR3 DNA follows: TGCGCCAGCAGCAGGGATACTAACTATGGCTACACCTTC. Protein: CASSRDTNYGYTF.

This clone has a single count. This chain links TRBV12-3 or TRBV12-4 with TRBJ2-7; a weak D match, TRBD2 (6 bases). V gave up 3 bases and J gave up 6 bases, with 6 bases separating them. The CDR3 contains 11 residues. CDR3 amino acids: CASSFGGEQYF. For the CDR3, the DNA is TGTGCCAGCAGTTTCGGGGGCGAGCAGTACTTC.